This is a list of T cell receptor beta chains from one sample in a study of blood T cell repertoires in COVID-19. Only in-frame clones appear in the TCRdb table, and some are missing; sequencing was by immunoSEQ multiplex PCR. The table records roughly 180,000 clones, roughly 88% of them present only once. Sequenced input: PBMCs or T cells enriched from blood (not recorded which). The receptors were sampled from a woman aged 25 to 39 who had recovered from COVID-19. CDR3s include the opening cysteine and the closing phenylalanine or tryptophan. The D gene is left open where the match is weak. Rows may omit the clone size; those that give it use once, few, many or a size class.

v_call	clone_size	j_call	d_call	cdr3_nt	cdr3_aa
TRBV20-1	NA	TRBJ1-4	NA	TGCAGTGCAGGGGGTTCTGAAAAACTGTTTTTT	CSAGGSEKLFF
TRBV27	NA	TRBJ2-7	NA	TGTGCCAGCAGTTTAACCGGACTCCTACGGCAGTACTTC	CASSLTGLLRQYF
TRBV25-1	NA	TRBJ1-3	NA	TGTGCCAGCAGTGTAATACCCAGGGGCCGATCTCTCTGCACCATATATTTT	CASSVIPRGRSLCTIYF
TRBV6-5	NA	TRBJ1-1	NA	TGTGCCAGCAGTTACCGAGGACAGACGAACACTGAAGCTTTCTTT	CASSYRGQTNTEAFF
TRBV28	NA	TRBJ2-5	NA	TGTGCCAGCAGTGCAGGGACTGGAAGGGTCGAAGAGACCCAGTACTTC	CASSAGTGRVEETQYF
TRBV2	NA	TRBJ2-2	TRBD1	TGTGCCAGCAAGGACAGGGCCTTGAGCACCGGGGAGCTGTTTTTT	CASKDRALSTGELFF
TRBV20-1	NA	TRBJ1-3	NA	TGCAGTGCTAGCTTCGGTCCCACCATATATTTT	CSASFGPTIYF
TRBV21-1	NA	TRBJ2-7	NA	TGTGCCAGCGACGAAGGGGTCCCCCTTCACGAGCAGTACTTC	CASDEGVPLHEQYF
TRBV5-5	NA	TRBJ1-3	TRBD1	TGTGCCAGCAGCTTGGGGGACAGGGCCTCTGGAAACACCATATATTTT	CASSLGDRASGNTIYF
TRBV21-1	NA	TRBJ2-7	NA	TGTGCCAGCAGCAAAGCGAACAGATGGCGACCCTACGAGCAGTACTTC	CASSKANRWRPYEQYF
TRBV7-6	once	TRBJ2-2	NA	TGTGCCAGCAGACCCACAGGGAAGAACACCGGGGAGCTGTTTTTT	CASRPTGKNTGELFF
TRBV10-2	NA	TRBJ1-1	TRBD1	TGCGCCAGCACCCTGACAGGGGGCACTGAAGCTTTCTTT	CASTLTGGTEAFF
TRBV5-1	NA	TRBJ1-1	TRBD1	TGCGCCAGCAGCCCTAGCGACCGGACAGGGGGCTTGAGAAGGAACACTGAAGCTTTCTTT	CASSPSDRTGGLRRNTEAFF
TRBV6-5	few	TRBJ1-5	TRBD1	TGTGCCAGCCGGGGACAGGGGGCAAATCAGCCCCAGCATTTT	CASRGQGANQPQHF
TRBV6-5	once	TRBJ2-7	TRBD1	TGTGCCAGCAACAGGGGGGAATCCTACGAGCAGTACTTC	CASNRGESYEQYF
TRBV4-1	NA	TRBJ2-7	NA	TGCGCCAGCAGCCAATCTAAGGGGGGGTACGAGCAGTACTTC	CASSQSKGGYEQYF
TRBV28	NA	TRBJ2-2	NA	TGTGCCAGCAGTTGGTCGGCTGGGACTTCGAACACCGGGGAGCTGTTTTTT	CASSWSAGTSNTGELFF
TRBV6-5	few	TRBJ2-7	TRBD1	TGTGCCAGCAGTTTCCGCCCCGGGACAGGGAATAACGAGCAGTACTTC	CASSFRPGTGNNEQYF
TRBV6-5	NA	TRBJ2-5	NA	TGTGCCAGCACCCCGGGTGGTGGTAGCGAGACCCAGTACTTC	CASTPGGGSETQYF
TRBV5-1	NA	TRBJ1-1	TRBD1	TGCGCCAGCAGCTTGCTGGGACAGACTCCCATGAACACTGAAGCTTTCTTT	CASSLLGQTPMNTEAFF
TRBV7-2	NA	TRBJ2-5	NA	TGTGCCAGCAGCTTAAGTACTTCGGAGACCCAGTACTTC	CASSLSTSETQYF
TRBV5-1	NA	TRBJ2-6	TRBD1	TGCGCCAGCAGCCCTGGCCCGGGACAGAACTCTGGGGCCAACGTCCTGACTTTC	CASSPGPGQNSGANVLTF